This is a list of T cell receptor beta chains from one sample in a study of technical replicates of blood from a few donors. The protocol was immunoSEQ multiplex PCR, while the TCRdb copy is restricted to in-frame clones and leaves out a portion. The data hold tens of thousands of clones, with 80% to 95% observed a single time. The sequencing input was T cells isolated from PBMCs. The receptors come from a human donor in good health. Some clones in this sample may be carry-over from other donors' samples. The CDR3 runs from the conserved cysteine through the conserved F or W. The D gene is left open where the match is weak. Size is stated for part of the rows, as once, few or many counts, or as a class when the clone is expanded.

abundance: NA
d_gene: TRBD1
j_gene: TRBJ1-2
v_gene: TRBV7-9
CDR3aa: CASSPGQGDGYTF
CDR3nt: TGTGCCAGCAGCCCCGGACAGGGCGATGGCTACACCTTC

abundance: once
d_gene: NA
j_gene: TRBJ2-7
v_gene: TRBV7-6
CDR3aa: CASSPGMRNEQYF
CDR3nt: TGTGCCAGCAGCCCTGGCATGAGGAACGAGCAGTACTTC

abundance: once
d_gene: TRBD2
j_gene: TRBJ2-1
v_gene: TRBV5-6
CDR3aa: CASSLGGLAGGNEQFF
CDR3nt: TGTGCCAGCAGCTTGGGGGGACTAGCGGGAGGAAATGAGCAGTTCTTC

abundance: once
d_gene: NA
j_gene: TRBJ2-7
v_gene: TRBV18
CDR3aa: CASSPGTTSYEQYF
CDR3nt: TGTGCCAGCTCACCAGGGACAACCTCCTACGAGCAGTACTTC

abundance: NA
d_gene: TRBD1
j_gene: TRBJ1-5
v_gene: TRBV19
CDR3aa: CASSIDLSWGRGQPQHF
CDR3nt: TGTGCCAGTAGTATAGATCTGAGTTGGGGCAGGGGGCAGCCCCAGCATTTT

abundance: NA
d_gene: TRBD2
j_gene: TRBJ2-7
v_gene: TRBV6-5
CDR3aa: CASGGGTSYEQYF
CDR3nt: TGTGCCAGCGGCGGGGGGACTTCCTACGAGCAGTACTTC

abundance: NA
d_gene: TRBD2
j_gene: TRBJ2-1
v_gene: TRBV7-8
CDR3aa: CASSLDPLAGGGNEQFF
CDR3nt: TGTGCCAGCAGCTTAGATCCACTAGCGGGAGGGGGCAATGAGCAGTTCTTC

abundance: NA
d_gene: TRBD1
j_gene: TRBJ2-6
v_gene: TRBV28
CDR3aa: CASSLPGTGTKGANVLTF
CDR3nt: TGTGCCAGCAGTTTGCCCGGGACAGGGACTAAGGGGGCCAACGTCCTGACTTTC

abundance: NA
d_gene: NA
j_gene: TRBJ1-1
v_gene: TRBV14
CDR3aa: CASSSRRSMNTEAFF
CDR3nt: TGTGCCAGCAGCTCTCGACGGAGCATGAACACTGAAGCTTTCTTT

abundance: NA
d_gene: TRBD1
j_gene: TRBJ2-1
v_gene: TRBV29-1
CDR3aa: CSVDRTGVDNEQFF
CDR3nt: TGCAGCGTTGACAGGACAGGGGTGGACAATGAGCAGTTCTTC

abundance: NA
d_gene: NA
j_gene: TRBJ1-4
v_gene: TRBV6-6
CDR3aa: CASSYDGTTNEKLFF
CDR3nt: TGTGCCAGCAGTTACGACGGGACAACTAATGAAAAACTGTTTTTT

abundance: NA
d_gene: TRBD1
j_gene: TRBJ2-7
v_gene: TRBV19
CDR3aa: CASSPWTGPAEYF
CDR3nt: TGTGCCAGTAGTCCCTGGACAGGCCCGGCTGAGTACTTC

abundance: NA
d_gene: NA
j_gene: TRBJ2-3
v_gene: TRBV15
CDR3aa: CATSMTENTDTQYF
CDR3nt: TGTGCCACCAGCATGACGGAGAACACAGATACGCAGTATTTT

abundance: NA
d_gene: TRBD1
j_gene: TRBJ1-1
v_gene: TRBV7-3
CDR3aa: CASSPQGGEAFF
CDR3nt: TGTGCCAGCAGCCCCCAGGGGGGTGAAGCTTTCTTT

abundance: NA
d_gene: NA
j_gene: TRBJ2-7
v_gene: TRBV7-9
CDR3aa: CASSFETPTYEQYF
CDR3nt: TGTGCCAGCAGCTTCGAGACACCTACCTACGAGCAGTACTTC

abundance: NA
d_gene: NA
j_gene: TRBJ2-7
v_gene: TRBV6-5
CDR3aa: CASSYTSFSSYEQYF
CDR3nt: TGTGCCAGCAGTTACACATCTTTCAGCTCCTACGAGCAGTACTTC

abundance: NA
d_gene: NA
j_gene: TRBJ1-1
v_gene: TRBV19
CDR3aa: CASSTQGNTEAFF
CDR3nt: TGTGCCAGTAGTACCCAGGGGAACACTGAAGCTTTCTTT

abundance: NA
d_gene: TRBD2
j_gene: TRBJ2-3
v_gene: TRBV5-5
CDR3aa: CASSLSLGLAAVTDTQYF
CDR3nt: TGTGCCAGCAGCTTGTCCCTAGGACTAGCGGCAGTCACAGATACGCAGTATTTT

abundance: NA
d_gene: TRBD1
j_gene: TRBJ2-7
v_gene: TRBV10-3
CDR3aa: CAISTSGDRGSEQYF
CDR3nt: TGTGCCATCAGCACATCCGGGGACAGGGGCTCCGAGCAGTACTTC

abundance: NA
d_gene: NA
j_gene: TRBJ1-2
v_gene: TRBV5-4
CDR3aa: CASSIYGLDSSFYGYTF
CDR3nt: TGTGCCAGCAGCATTTACGGCTTGGACAGTTCGTTCTATGGCTACACCTTC

abundance: NA
d_gene: TRBD2
j_gene: TRBJ2-1
v_gene: TRBV19
CDR3aa: CASSIVHHGTKYNEQFF
CDR3nt: TGTGCCAGTAGTATAGTGCACCACGGGACTAAGTACAATGAGCAGTTCTTC

abundance: NA
d_gene: TRBD1
j_gene: TRBJ1-6
v_gene: TRBV6-5
CDR3aa: CASSYDRGYNSPLHF
CDR3nt: TGTGCCAGCAGTTACGACAGGGGTTATAATTCACCCCTCCACTTT

abundance: NA
d_gene: NA
j_gene: TRBJ1-5
v_gene: TRBV28
CDR3aa: CASSFQGAVQPQHF
CDR3nt: TGTGCCAGCAGTTTTCAAGGGGCGGTTCAGCCCCAGCATTTT

abundance: NA
d_gene: NA
j_gene: TRBJ2-3
v_gene: TRBV25-1
CDR3aa: CASSVSGRADTQYF
CDR3nt: TGTGCCAGCAGTGTTTCAGGTCGAGCAGATACGCAGTATTTT

abundance: once
d_gene: TRBD2
j_gene: TRBJ2-1
v_gene: TRBV6-5
CDR3aa: CASIPSGSSNEQFF
CDR3nt: TGTGCCAGCATCCCTAGCGGGAGTTCTAATGAGCAGTTCTTC

abundance: NA
d_gene: TRBD1
j_gene: TRBJ2-3
v_gene: TRBV10-3
CDR3aa: CAIRETGERADTQYF
CDR3nt: TGTGCCATCAGGGAGACAGGGGAGCGGGCAGATACGCAGTATTTT

abundance: NA
d_gene: NA
j_gene: TRBJ1-5
v_gene: TRBV28
CDR3aa: CASSFGGYQPQHF
CDR3nt: TGTGCCAGCAGTTTTGGGGGGTATCAGCCCCAGCATTTT

abundance: NA
d_gene: NA
j_gene: TRBJ2-1
v_gene: TRBV25-1
CDR3aa: CASSRILAYEQFF
CDR3nt: TGTGCCAGCAGCCGAATACTAGCATATGAGCAGTTCTTC

abundance: NA
d_gene: NA
j_gene: TRBJ1-5
v_gene: TRBV7-9
CDR3aa: CASGSGQPQHF
CDR3nt: TGTGCCAGCGGTTCGGGTCAGCCCCAGCATTTT

abundance: NA
d_gene: NA
j_gene: TRBJ2-1
v_gene: TRBV10-3
CDR3aa: CATEGDNEQFF
CDR3nt: TGTGCCACCGAGGGAGACAATGAGCAGTTCTTC

abundance: NA
d_gene: TRBD1
j_gene: TRBJ2-3
v_gene: TRBV19
CDR3aa: CASSSGQGGTQYF
CDR3nt: TGTGCCAGTAGTTCAGGACAGGGCGGTACGCAGTATTTT

abundance: NA
d_gene: TRBD2
j_gene: TRBJ2-5
v_gene: TRBV2
CDR3aa: CASRLAGKETQYF
CDR3nt: TGTGCCAGCCGACTAGCGGGGAAAGAGACCCAGTACTTC

abundance: NA
d_gene: NA
j_gene: TRBJ2-1
v_gene: TRBV29-1
CDR3aa: CSVVGGSGAAYNEQFF
CDR3nt: TGCAGCGTTGTTGGTGGTAGCGGAGCGGCCTACAATGAGCAGTTCTTC

abundance: NA
d_gene: TRBD1
j_gene: TRBJ1-5
v_gene: TRBV11-1
CDR3aa: CASSLEQGNQPQHF
CDR3nt: TGTGCCAGCAGCTTAGAACAGGGGAATCAGCCCCAGCATTTT

abundance: NA
d_gene: TRBD2
j_gene: TRBJ2-5
v_gene: TRBV4-1
CDR3aa: CASSQDGRAGGRETQYF
CDR3nt: TGCGCCAGCAGCCAAGATGGGAGAGCGGGAGGCCGAGAGACCCAGTACTTC

abundance: once
d_gene: NA
j_gene: TRBJ1-2
v_gene: TRBV11-2
CDR3aa: CASSATGVEGYTF
CDR3nt: TGTGCCAGCAGCGCGACAGGAGTAGAAGGCTACACCTTC

abundance: NA
d_gene: NA
j_gene: TRBJ1-1
v_gene: TRBV25-1
CDR3aa: CASGWGDGTEAFF
CDR3nt: TGTGCCAGCGGGTGGGGCGACGGCACTGAAGCTTTCTTT

abundance: NA
d_gene: TRBD2
j_gene: TRBJ2-1
v_gene: TRBV7-3
CDR3aa: CASSLLGGRGYNEQFF
CDR3nt: TGTGCCAGCAGCTTATTAGGCGGGAGGGGCTACAATGAGCAGTTCTTC

abundance: NA
d_gene: NA
j_gene: TRBJ2-1
v_gene: TRBV27
CDR3aa: CATGIKGLTEIYNEQFF
CDR3nt: TGTGCCACCGGGATCAAAGGGCTAACCGAGATATACAATGAGCAGTTCTTC

abundance: NA
d_gene: NA
j_gene: TRBJ2-7
v_gene: TRBV27
CDR3aa: CASSLILYQSYEQYF
CDR3nt: TGTGCCAGCAGTTTAATATTATACCAGTCCTACGAGCAGTACTTC

abundance: NA
d_gene: NA
j_gene: TRBJ2-1
v_gene: TRBV7-3
CDR3aa: CASSFLAPIYNEQFF
CDR3nt: TGTGCCAGCAGCTTTCTAGCGCCCATATACAATGAGCAGTTCTTC

abundance: NA
d_gene: NA
j_gene: TRBJ2-1
v_gene: TRBV7-9
CDR3aa: CASSSPPGHEQFF
CDR3nt: TGTGCCAGCAGCTCCCCCCCAGGGCATGAGCAGTTCTTC

abundance: NA
d_gene: TRBD2
j_gene: TRBJ2-7
v_gene: TRBV7-3
CDR3aa: CASSPTSVHEQYF
CDR3nt: TGTGCCAGCAGCCCCACTAGCGTGCACGAGCAGTACTTC

abundance: NA
d_gene: TRBD2
j_gene: TRBJ2-3
v_gene: TRBV11-3
CDR3aa: CASSLRIAGGGDTQYF
CDR3nt: TGTGCCAGCAGCCTCCGAATAGCGGGGGGCGGAGATACGCAGTATTTT

abundance: NA
d_gene: TRBD2
j_gene: TRBJ2-1
v_gene: TRBV5-1
CDR3aa: CASSLGLAASSYNEQFF
CDR3nt: TGCGCCAGCAGCCTCGGACTAGCGGCGAGCTCCTACAATGAGCAGTTCTTC

abundance: NA
d_gene: TRBD2
j_gene: TRBJ2-3
v_gene: TRBV6-5
CDR3aa: CASSSWSGRTDTQYF
CDR3nt: TGTGCCAGCAGTTCCTGGAGCGGGAGAACAGATACGCAGTATTTT